This record covers a single TCR beta chain. Its antigen is unknown. Clones were read by immunoSEQ multiplex PCR, and TCRdb kept only the in-frame ones, dropping some. The sample lists under 150,000 clones, 85% to 95% occurring once. V was trimmed by 4 bases and J by 0 bases, leaving 13 bases between them. Germline loops: CDR1 SGHNT, CDR2 YYREEE (reference sequence). The CDR3 loop spans 16 amino acids. This specimen comes from a study of graft-versus-host responses after intestinal transplantation. On the study more broadly: Anti-thymocyte globulin induction preceded about 3 years of tacrolimus and steroid maintenance in all recipients. Study results and limitations: Recipient bone marrow held GvH clones, some seen earlier in ileum or blood.

The starting material was unstimulated CD8+ T cells sorted from spleen or lymph node cells, obtained before intestinal transplant. The receptor was derived from a human donor who received an intestinal transplant. J is TRBJ2-2 and V is TRBV5-4; D is unclear. Here the CDR3 DNA reads TGTGCCAGCAGCCCCCAGGCGCCTCCGAACACCGGGGAGCTGTTTTTT. As protein: CASSPQAPPNTGELFF.